This is a list of T cell receptor beta chains from one sample in a study of T-cell memory formation after mild COVID-19. TCRdb fed the 5' RACE reads into MiXCR, producing one record per CDR3 protein. The sample holds around 450,000 distinct CDR3 sequences, over 15% seen once. Input material: PBMCs or a T cell subset sorted from them (not recorded which). Source of these receptors: an adult woman who had mild COVID-19 (a few samples of this study predate the infection). Cell type and time point are not known. Each CDR3 is given without its conserved first and last residue. Fields, in order: J gene, V gene, CDR3 protein.

TRBJ2-7	TRBV5-6	ASSLNGEQY
TRBJ2-2	TRBV12-3/TRBV12-4	ASRWDREIGELF
TRBJ1-1	TRBV7-9	ASSLVPEAF
TRBJ1-1	TRBV29-1	SAVTGSNTEAF
TRBJ1-1	TRBV6-1	AGGTGLNTEAF
TRBJ2-1	TRBV7-8	ASSPPDRNEQF
TRBJ2-7	TRBV3-1	ASSQAPHEQY
TRBJ2-7	TRBV12-3/TRBV12-4	ASSAGTASSYEQY
TRBJ2-5	TRBV11-2	ASSLDLAVSQETQY
TRBJ2-7	TRBV14	ASSQTRPWGLVDYEQY
TRBJ2-1	TRBV5-1	ASSFGLAGGFYNEQF
TRBJ1-2	TRBV6-5	ASRTGADHGYT
TRBJ1-2	TRBV7-9	ASSPRPPVNYGYT
TRBJ2-3	TRBV4-3	ASSQDSTPGADTQY
TRBJ2-3	TRBV9	ASSVDGGASDTQY
TRBJ2-7	TRBV20-1	SARAQRGAGVGEQY
TRBJ2-7	TRBV7-9	ASSLYRDQNEQY
TRBJ2-1	TRBV7-9	ASSETSGKNEQF
TRBJ2-2	TRBV7-9	ASSLGYSGNTGELF
TRBJ2-7	TRBV20-1	SARVLGTFYEQY
TRBJ2-5	TRBV5-1	ASSLDTGPQETQY
TRBJ2-7	TRBV12-3/TRBV12-4	ASSIQYEQY
TRBJ1-5	TRBV24-1	ATSDWGRPERIQPQH